This T cell receptor beta chain is from a study of tumor and adjacent non-tumor tissue in lung cancer. Study-level points and caveats: Shorter survival was associated with higher TCR diversity in tumors.

In regard to this clonotype: Its antigen remains unidentified. A read error is possible here, since a much larger clone lies one base away.

The template was RNA from unsorted bulk tissue. A modified ARM-PCR protocol with three rounds of nested PCR amplified TCRbeta. TCRdb passed the multiplex PCR reads through MiXCR, listing each CDR3 protein once. The repertoire holds over 130,000 distinct CDR3 sequences, around 66% seen once, with 15% to 20% in the top ten. The source of this sequence is a man in his 60s with small cell lung cancer. The material sequenced was lung tumor tissue.

The CDR3 region has the DNA TGCAGCGTTGACGATAGGAACGCGTTTAATGAAAAACTGTTTTTT. Translation gives CSVDDRNAFNEKLFF. V gene TRBV29-1 combines with J gene TRBJ1-4; D is unclear. Trimming shortened V by 3 bases and J by 4 bases, and 15 bases separated the two germline ends. The CDR3 contains 15 residues. CDR1 and CDR2 (germline): SQVTM, ANQGSEA.